The 27 T cell receptor beta chains in this list originate from one sample, sequenced in a study of T cell changes during pregnancy in multiple sclerosis. The protocol was immunoSEQ multiplex PCR, while the TCRdb copy is restricted to in-frame clones and leaves out a portion. This sample has some 83,000 clones, with 90% to 95% found just once. The sequencing used PBMCs, collected in the first trimester of pregnancy. These receptors were taken from a female donor in good health, serving as a control in a pregnancy study. Some clones in this sample may be carry-over from other donors' samples.

The chain carries TRBV6-1 and TRBJ2-7; 8 bases align to TRBD1. The junction had 13 bases not matched to a gene; V was cut back by 0 bases and J by 3 bases. The CDR3 runs to 18 residues. CDR1 is MNHNS, CDR2 SASEGT, per germline. The CDR3 loop is CASSEALLFGGQDYEQYF. In nucleotides, the CDR3 is TGTGCCAGCAGTGAAGCGCTTCTTTTTGGGGGACAGGACTACGAGCAGTACTTC.

V usage is TRBV7-8 and J usage is TRBJ1-2; 9 nucleotides agree with TRBD1. The germline gives CDR1 SGHVS, CDR2 FQNEAQ. Unmatched junction bases numbered 6, after V lost 2 bases and J lost 8 bases. This CDR3 is built from 14 residues. CDR3 coding DNA: TGTGCCAGCAGCTTACATGGACAGGGGAAGGGCTACACCTTC. Translated, it gives CASSLHGQGKGYTF.

The chain uses TRBV2 and TRBJ1-2; 8 bases fit TRBD1. Germline V gene data show CDR1 as SNHLY and CDR2 as FYNNEI. J was trimmed by 2 bases and V by 7 bases; bases with no gene match: 9. There are 15 residues in the CDR3. The CDR3 DNA reads as TGTGCCAGCAAGCAAGGACAGGGCATCAACTATGGCTACACCTTC. Its protein product is CASKQGQGINYGYTF.

This clone was seen a few times. This chain joins TRBV7-6 and TRBJ1-2, with TRBD1 matching over 8 bases. The CDR3 totals 13 residues. Germline lookup yields CDR1 SGHVS and CDR2 FNYEAQ. Unmatched junction bases numbered 6, after V lost 4 bases and J lost 8 bases. The DNA of the CDR3 is TGTGCCAGCAGCTCGACAGGGGCGTACGGCTACACCTTC. Amino acid sequence: CASSSTGAYGYTF.

This sequence joins TRBV7-3 and TRBJ2-5, with D unresolved. CDR3 size: 13 residues. Per the germline V gene, CDR1 is SGHTA and CDR2 is FQGTGA. Trimming pared 5 bases from V and 2 bases from J, leaving 9 bases between. CDR3 nucleotide sequence: TGTGCCAGCAGCCGAGAAGTACAAGAGACCCAGTACTTC. It is translated as CASSREVQETQYF.

This chain joins TRBV28 and TRBJ1-5; D possibly corresponds to TRBD1 (6 bases). This CDR3 region has 14 residues. The V end was cut by 6 bases, the J end by 0 bases, with 9 bases between. CDR1 and CDR2 from the germline V gene are MDHEN and SYDVKM. CDR3 nucleotide sequence: TGTGCCAGCAGATACAGGGATAGCAATCAGCCCCAGCATTTT. This translates into CASRYRDSNQPQHF.

The chain uses TRBV6-1 and TRBJ2-5; 11 nucleotides match TRBD2. The junction had 14 bases not matched to a gene; V was cut back by 3 bases and J by 5 bases. The CDR3 runs 18 residues. Germline CDR1 and CDR2: MNHNS and SASEGT. CDR3 residues: CASSDEELAGAFLETQYF. The CDR3 nucleotides read TGTGCCAGCAGTGATGAAGAACTAGCGGGAGCCTTTTTGGAGACCCAGTACTTC.

The sample holds one count of this clone. In the same sample, other DNA sequences code for this CDR3. This chain links TRBV27 with TRBJ1-1; maybe TRBD1 (5 bases). Germline values: CDR1 MNHEY, CDR2 SMNVEV (reference sequence). With 5 bases removed from V and 1 base from J, the gap between germline ends came to 8 bases. The CDR3 is 13 residues long. The CDR3 protein is CASSLGQNTEAFF. For the CDR3, the DNA is TGTGCCAGCAGTCTCGGACAGAACACTGAAGCTTTCTTT.

V usage is TRBV5-5 and J usage is TRBJ1-4; tentatively, D is TRBD1 (5 bases). Germline V CDR1 and CDR2: SGHKS, YYEKEE (reference sequence). The V and J ends lost 4 bases and 7 bases respectively, with 11 bases between them. This CDR3 spans 13 amino acids. The CDR3 reads CASSTGGSEKLFF. CDR3 nucleotide sequence: TGTGCCAGCAGCACGGGGGGATCTGAAAAACTGTTTTTT.

The V call is TRBV7-2, the J call TRBJ2-7, with 7 positions matching TRBD2. The length of the CDR3 is 15 residues. Trimming at V came to 3 bases and at J to 1 base, leaving 6 bases not matched to a gene. Germline V gene data show CDR1 as SGHTA and CDR2 as FQGNSA. The CDR3 nucleotides read TGTGCCAGCAGCTTCCGCCTAGCGGAATCCTACGAGCAGTACTTC. Encoded protein: CASSFRLAESYEQYF.

The chain links TRBV9 to TRBJ2-2, with a tentative D call TRBD2 (5 bases). Germline CDR1 reads SGDLS; CDR2 reads YYNGEE. The CDR3 totals 14 residues. V lost 0 bases and J 6 bases, leaving 9 bases between the germline ends. Here the CDR3 reads CASSVDGMAGELFF. The CDR3 nucleotides read TGTGCCAGCAGCGTAGACGGGATGGCCGGGGAGCTGTTTTTT.

The chain uses TRBV28 and TRBJ1-1; D unresolved. The germline CDR1 and CDR2 sequences are MDHEN and SYDVKM. Between the trimmed V and J ends, which lost 1 base and 1 base, there was a span of 7 bases. CDR3 length: 14 residues. The CDR3 coding sequence is TGTGCCAGCAGTTTATCCGGGTCGAACACTGAAGCTTTCTTT. It codes for CASSLSGSNTEAFF.

The chain uses TRBV19 and TRBJ1-5; 10 nucleotides match TRBD1. V was clipped by 7 bases and J by 0 bases; unmatched bases: 6. The CDR3 extends over 16 amino acids. Germline V gene lookup returns CDR1 LNHDA and CDR2 SQIVND (reference sequence). The CDR3 is CASNDRGPYSNQPQHF. CDR3 sequence (DNA): TGTGCCAGTAATGACAGGGGGCCTTATAGCAATCAGCCCCAGCATTTT.

The rearrangement joins TRBV7-9 to TRBJ2-5; TRBD2 matches 8 bases. The germline V gene encodes CDR1 SEHNR and CDR2 FQNEAQ (reference sequence). Trimming at V came to 3 bases and at J to 7 bases, leaving 7 bases not matched to a gene. The CDR3 contains 14 residues. CDR3 DNA sequence: TGTGCCAGCAGCTTGGGAGCGGGGGAGGGGACCCAGTACTTC. It translates to CASSLGAGEGTQYF.

The rearrangement links TRBV28 to TRBJ1-3; tentative D call: TRBD1 (6 bases). Germline CDR1 is MDHEN and CDR2 is SYDVKM. V was clipped by 6 bases and J by 2 bases, with 11 bases between them. This CDR3 region has 14 residues. CDR3 in amino acids: CASSRQDTGNTIYF. In DNA form, the CDR3 reads TGTGCCAGCAGCCGACAGGATACTGGAAACACCATATATTTT. Drawing the rest from reference TRBV28 and TRBJ1-3, the complete variable domain is DVKVTQSSRYLVKRTGEKVFLECVQDMDHENMFWYRQDPGLGLRLIYFSYDVKMKEKGDIPEGYSVSREKKERFSLILESASTNQTSMYLCASSRQDTGNTIYFGEGSWLTVV.

The genes are TRBV10-3 and TRBJ2-5, with 8 bases that match TRBD2. The junction had 5 bases not matched to a gene; V was cut back by 3 bases and J by 5 bases. The CDR3 loop spans 14 amino acids. Germline lookup yields CDR1 ENHRY and CDR2 SYGVKD. Written as DNA, the CDR3 is TGTGCCATCAGTGACGGGAGGGCCGGGGAGACCCAGTACTTC. Translating it yields CAISDGRAGETQYF.

The chain recombines TRBV11-2 with TRBJ2-4, with 10 bases fitting TRBD1. Germline values: CDR1 SGHAT, CDR2 FQNNGV. V trimming: 6 bases; J trimming: 9 bases; junction bases outside the gene matches: 17. The CDR3 length is 17 residues. The CDR3 region has the DNA TGTGCCAGCAGTCACCAGGGCTCTGGGACAGGGGTTGGCATTCAGTACTTC. The encoded protein is CASSHQGSGTGVGIQYF.

The chain couples TRBV5-1 to TRBJ2-1; 10 bases are a match to TRBD2. Germline CDR1 is SGHRS and CDR2 is YFSETQ. The CDR3 has 18 residues. Germline trimming cut 4 bases from V and 6 bases from J; bases unmatched to any gene: 16. The CDR3 nucleotides read TGCGCCAGCAGCCTACTGATAATAGCGGGAGGACTTCTCAATGAGCAGTTCTTC. Translating it yields CASSLLIIAGGLLNEQFF.

The gene calls are TRBV27 and TRBJ1-3; D is possibly TRBD1 (5 bases). Germline V CDR1 and CDR2: MNHEY, SMNVEV (reference sequence). There are 13 residues in the CDR3. V gave up 3 bases and J gave up 4 bases, with 7 bases separating them. CDR3 sequence: CASSFSGGNTIYF. CDR3 DNA sequence: TGTGCCAGCAGTTTTTCAGGGGGAAACACCATATATTTT.

V is TRBV7-2 and J is TRBJ1-2, with TRBD1 identical over 9 bases. CDR3 length: 16 residues. Germline V gene lookup returns CDR1 SGHTA and CDR2 FQGNSA. V was pared by 5 bases and J by 6 bases, with 13 bases of the junction left unmatched. The CDR3 here is CASSGRRITGGDGYTF. The CDR3 DNA reads TGTGCCAGCAGCGGACGGCGGATAACAGGGGGCGATGGCTACACCTTC.

This clone was recorded only once. The rearrangement links TRBV28 to TRBJ2-1, with D perhaps matching TRBD1 (5 bases). V shed 4 bases and J shed 6 bases, with 13 bases lying between them. The V gene's germline CDR1 is MDHEN and CDR2 SYDVKM. The CDR3 loop spans 14 amino acids. CDR3: CASSSWGQINEQFF. In nucleotides, the CDR3 is TGTGCCAGCAGTTCCTGGGGCCAAATCAATGAGCAGTTCTTC.

The J gene is TRBJ2-6, the V gene TRBV29-1, with TRBD2 as a possible D gene (5 bases). The CDR3 covers 12 residues. Germline CDR1 is SQVTM and CDR2 is ANQGSEA. Trimming stripped 7 bases from V and 4 bases from J, with 8 bases between. The DNA of the CDR3 is TGCAGCGCCACGGGGGGGGCCAACGTCCTGACTTTC. It specifies CSATGGANVLTF.

V usage is TRBV7-9 and J usage is TRBJ2-7; 9 nucleotides agree with TRBD1. The junction had 12 bases not matched to a gene; V was cut back by 7 bases and J by 5 bases. The germline V gene encodes CDR1 SEHNR and CDR2 FQNEAQ (reference sequence). The CDR3 loop spans 15 amino acids. Here the CDR3 reads CASTSGTGTVHEQYF. CDR3 in DNA: TGTGCCAGCACTTCCGGGACAGGGACTGTCCACGAGCAGTACTTC.

The chain uses TRBV4-3 and TRBJ2-7, with 9 bases that match TRBD1. CDR1 and CDR2 (germline): LGHNA, YSLEER. This CDR3 region has 15 residues. The V and J ends lost 1 base and 5 bases, in that order; junction bases with no gene match: 6. DNA for the CDR3: TGCGCCAGCAGCCAAGTCACAGGGGGCTCGGACGAGCAGTACTTC. The encoded protein is CASSQVTGGSDEQYF.

The chain has TRBV6-5 and TRBJ2-7; D perhaps matches TRBD2 (6 bases). V lost 2 bases and J 5 bases, leaving 10 bases between the germline ends. Germline-derived CDR1 and CDR2 are MNHEY and SVGAGI. The CDR3 is 13 amino acids. CDR3: CASSYRGTNEQYF. The CDR3, as DNA: TGTGCCAGCAGTTACCGGGGGACCAACGAGCAGTACTTC.

The genes are TRBV21-1 and TRBJ2-7; the DNA was not used to check the table's D call, TRBD1. TRBV21-1 is annotated as a pseudogene. There are 14 residues in the CDR3. The CDR3 region is CASSKGTGVLEQYF. CDR3 DNA sequence: TGTGCCAGCAGCAAAGGGACAGGGGTTCTCGAGCAGTACTTC.

The chain is built from TRBV5-1 and TRBJ1-2; D remains unclear. The CDR3 has 16 residues. Trimming removed 4 bases at V and 2 bases at J, with 18 bases between. Germline values: CDR1 SGHRS, CDR2 YFSETQ. The CDR3 nucleotides are TGCGCCAGCAGCAGCAGCCTCAGAGACTCGAACTATGGCTACACCTTC. This translates into CASSSSLRDSNYGYTF. Combining the CDR3 with reference TRBV5-1 and TRBJ1-2 gives the whole variable domain KAGVTQTPRYLIKTRGQQVTLSCSPISGHRSVSWYQQTPGQGLQFLFEYFSETQRNKGNFPGRFSGRQFSNSRSEMNVSTLELGDSALYLCASSSSLRDSNYGYTFGSGTRLTVV.